A selection of T cell receptor beta chains follows, all from one sample in a study of blood T cells in healthy people across ages. TCRdb processed the 5' RACE reads anew with MiXCR; each CDR3 protein has one entry. The sample holds some 850,000 distinct CDR3 sequences, about a quarter seen once. The same data also went into a second study, on T cells of mothers and their children.

The sequenced material came from blood. These receptors all come from a boy younger than 18 in good health. The CDR3 runs from the conserved cysteine through the conserved F or W. A D gene is named only where the DNA matches it firmly. The size entry is marked missing in some rows and otherwise reads once, few, many or a size class.

j_call	d_call	v_call	clone_size	cdr3_aa	cdr3_nt
TRBJ2-1	TRBD1	TRBV3-1	.	CASSLTGGSWNEQFF	TGTGCCAGCAGCCTAACAGGGGGTTCGTGGAATGAGCAGTTCTTC
TRBJ2-7	.	TRBV10-3	few	CATLDRTYEQYF	TGTGCCACCCTGGACAGAACCTACGAGCAGTACTTC
TRBJ2-5	.	TRBV11-2	.	CASSLDPTGRETQYF	TGTGCCAGCAGCTTAGACCCGACAGGTCGAGAGACCCAGTACTTC
TRBJ2-2	TRBD2	TRBV7-3	.	CASSSALAGGSNTGELFF	TGTGCCAGCAGCTCGGCGCTAGCGGGGGGTTCGAACACCGGGGAGCTGTTTTTT
TRBJ2-5	TRBD2	TRBV5-1	.	CASSSAGLAMETQYF	TGCGCCAGCAGCTCGGCAGGACTAGCGATGGAGACCCAGTACTTC
TRBJ2-5	TRBD1	TRBV24-1	.	CATSDPGQNQETQYF	TGTGCCACCAGTGACCCGGGACAGAACCAAGAGACCCAGTACTTC
TRBJ1-1	.	TRBV7-6	.	CASSYEILDTEAFF	TGTGCCAGCAGCTACGAGATCTTGGACACTGAAGCTTTCTTT
TRBJ1-4	.	TRBV11-2	.	CASSLHPRGSNEKLFF	TGTGCCAGCAGCTTACACCCGAGAGGGTCTAATGAAAAACTGTTTTTT
TRBJ2-1	.	TRBV6-7	.	CASSYSALPRSYNGQFF	TGTGCCAGCAGTTACTCCGCCTTACCGCGCTCCTACAATGGGCAGTTCTTC
TRBJ2-7	.	TRBV18	few	CASSTGVSSYEQYF	TGTGCCAGCTCCACAGGCGTAAGCTCCTACGAGCAGTACTTC
TRBJ2-1	TRBD2	TRBV6-5	.	CASSNLRGLAGIGYNEQFF	TGTGCCAGCAGTAACCTAAGGGGACTAGCGGGGATTGGGTACAATGAGCAGTTCTTC